A selection of T cell receptor beta chains follows, all from one sample in a study of T cells in Graves' hyperthyroidism and ophthalmopathy. TCRdb ran MiXCR on the multiplex PCR reads and lists one entry per CDR3 protein. This sample carries around 570,000 distinct CDR3 sequences, 20% of them seen once, and the ten largest clones take roughly 44%. What was sequenced was blood. The receptors originated from a man between 40 and 49 years old with Graves' ophthalmopathy. CDR3s include the opening cysteine and the closing phenylalanine or tryptophan. A D gene is named only where the DNA matches it firmly. Clone size, where shown, is once, few, many, or a class for clones that have expanded.

.	TRBV5-6	TRBJ2-7	.	TGTGCCAGCAGCTACGAGCTCAGCCTCAGACAGGCCTACGAGCAGTACTTC	CASSYELSLRQAYEQYF
TRBD1	TRBV7-9	TRBJ2-3	once	TGTGCCAGCAGCTTAGCCCAGGGACAGGGTTTTCTTTTGGGCGAGCAGTATTTT	CASSLAQGQGFLLGEQYF
.	TRBV12-3/TRBV12-4	TRBJ1-5	many	TGTGCCAGCAGCCGGGGGGAGTTGCCCCAGCATTTT	CASSRGELPQHF
.	TRBV6-1	TRBJ2-3	few	TGTGCCAGCAGTGAATTGAACACAGATACGCAGTATTTT	CASSELNTDTQYF
.	TRBV10-3	TRBJ2-5	.	TGTGCCATCAGTGATTTACAAGAGACCCAGTACTTC	CAISDLQETQYF
TRBD1	TRBV29-1	TRBJ2-7	.	TGCAGCGTTGGGGACAGGGTGCAGGAGCAGTACTTC	CSVGDRVQEQYF
TRBD1	TRBV28	TRBJ1-4	.	TGTGCCAGCAGTTGGATACCAGGGGGCCGCGAAAAACTGTTTTTT	CASSWIPGGREKLFF
.	TRBV28	TRBJ1-3	few	TGTGCCAGCAGTTTAGGGGGGCTAAAGGGAAACACCATATATTTT	CASSLGGLKGNTIYF
.	TRBV28	TRBJ1-2	few	TGTGCCAGTAACGGGAACTATGGCTACACCTTC	CASNGNYGYTF
.	TRBV12-3/TRBV12-4	TRBJ2-3	many	TGTGCCAGCAGTCCTTTCGACAGGGATACGCAGTATTTT	CASSPFDRDTQYF
TRBD1	TRBV2	TRBJ2-2	many	TGTGCCAGCAGGATAGGGACAGGGGGGACCGGGGAGCTGTTTTTT	CASRIGTGGTGELFF
TRBD1	TRBV12-3/TRBV12-4	TRBJ1-4	many	TGTGCCAGCAGTTTAGCTCTTGGGACAGTTGAAAAACTGTTTTTT	CASSLALGTVEKLFF
.	TRBV6-2/TRBV6-3	TRBJ1-1	.	TGTGCCAGCAAGCGCTCGGGGGAAGCTTTCTTT	CASKRSGEAFF
TRBD1	TRBV7-2	TRBJ2-1	many	TGTGCCAGCAGCCAGGGGACAGGGGGGACCAATGAGCAGTTCTTC	CASSQGTGGTNEQFF